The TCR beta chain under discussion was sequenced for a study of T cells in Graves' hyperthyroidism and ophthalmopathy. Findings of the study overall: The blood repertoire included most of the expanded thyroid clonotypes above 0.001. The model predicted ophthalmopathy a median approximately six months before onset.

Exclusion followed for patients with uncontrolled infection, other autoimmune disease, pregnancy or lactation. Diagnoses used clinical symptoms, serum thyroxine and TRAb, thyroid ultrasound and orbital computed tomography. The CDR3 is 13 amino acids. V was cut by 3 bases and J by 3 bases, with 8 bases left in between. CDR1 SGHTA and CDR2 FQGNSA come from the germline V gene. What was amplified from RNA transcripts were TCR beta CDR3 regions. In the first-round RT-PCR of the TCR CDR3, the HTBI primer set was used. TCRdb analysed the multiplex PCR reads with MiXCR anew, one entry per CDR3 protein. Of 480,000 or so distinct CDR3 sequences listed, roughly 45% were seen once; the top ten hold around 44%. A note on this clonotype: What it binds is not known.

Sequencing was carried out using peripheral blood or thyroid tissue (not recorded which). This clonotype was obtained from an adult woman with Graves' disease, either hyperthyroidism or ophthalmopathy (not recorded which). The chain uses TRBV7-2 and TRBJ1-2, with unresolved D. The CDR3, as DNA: TGTGCCAGCAGCTTTTACCAGGACTATGGCTACACCTTC. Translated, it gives CASSFYQDYGYTF.